This T cell receptor (beta chain) was documented in a study of blood T cells in healthy people across ages (dated by TCRdb to the mid-2010s). For the wider study: In model experiments, roughly one uniquely barcoded TCR beta cDNA molecule per two T cells was captured by template switching. Using deep sequencing normalized with unique cDNA molecular identifiers, the study measured how TCR beta repertoire diversity changes with age. To avoid experimental bias, donors of different ages were spread randomly across the sequencing lanes. Donors were grouped into four age groups: young (average about 15 years), middle-aged (roughly 40), aged (over 55) and long-lived (over 80). Two additional independent replicas of 1 million unique cDNA reads from the same blood draw were analyzed for two donors (one aged 18 to 30 and one aged 80 or older).

Paper-wide results and their limitations: Estimates of total diversity based on one million sequenced T cells were regarded as lower bounds and as underestimates. Observed TCR beta diversity per million T cells fell roughly linearly with age, and a significant reduction was already apparent by age about 38. The CMV infection status of donors was not known, potentially confounding age-related changes in expanded clonotypes. Observed TCR beta diversity correlated strongly with the percentage of naive T cells measured by flow cytometry. Compared with the aged group, the long-lived group had more naive CD4+ T cells, fewer expanded clones and increased TCR diversity, suggesting age selection. Bulk unsorted PBMC profiling prevented conclusive comparison of naive and antigen-experienced compartments.

Comment on this clonotype: Its antigen target is currently unknown. Base qualities are not recorded, but no much larger clone differs from it by a single base.

The germline V gene (reference sequence) sets CDR1 to DFQATT and CDR2 to SNEGSKA. From its cysteine to its phenylalanine, the CDR3 spans 13 amino acids. Of all the DNA, just the CDR3 is kept, 39 bases in frame from base 1. Donors were 30 to 45 systemically healthy Caucasian individuals from Russia aged 6 to 90 years. Approximately 9.3 milliliters of peripheral blood were drawn from each donor into EDTA-treated Vacutainer tubes. Ficoll-Paque density-gradient centrifugation was used to isolate PBMCs, with at least 6 million obtained per sample. Trizol reagent was used to extract total RNA from PBMCs, with at least 6 micrograms per sample. For every donor, an aliquot of PBMCs went through flow cytometry to measure the percentages of naive CD45RAhigh/CD27high T cells. Library prep was done by 5' RACE. Sequencing used an Illumina HiSeq 2500. The second PCR ran for roughly 7 to 12 cycles and used a J-beta primer mix along with a sample-barcoded 5' primer. A template-switch 5' adaptor carrying 12 random nucleotides introduced a unique molecular identifier onto each TCR beta cDNA molecule. Each sample yielded at least 3 million CDR3-containing paired-end reads. First-strand cDNA synthesis was performed from all RNA using the Mint cDNA synthesis kit, with priming by a TRBC-specific oligonucleotide. Following uracil-DNA glycosylase treatment, a first 18-cycle PCR with universal primers M1SS and BC2_uni_R was performed on all cDNA. The authors' pipeline ran thus. Each sample was normalized by randomly selecting 1 million high-quality reads, each carrying a distinct molecular identifier. Instead of being binned into consensus sequences, reads that shared molecular identifiers were thrown out. MiTCR, run with a Q25 quality threshold and the strictest error-elimination algorithm, handled CDR3 identification, clonotype clustering and error correction. A nonparametric unseen species model using Euler transformation provided a lower-bound estimate of total TCR beta diversity. TCRdb trimmed the raw reads at Q25, called clones with MiXCR and kept productive beta chains. One record per CDR3 amino acid sequence lists the most common genes and DNA. TCRdb, rather than the study authors, made the V and J calls. This sample has some 900,000 distinct CDR3 sequences in its table, and around 48% of those were observed once. The leading ten clones occupy roughly 13% of the sample.

This receptor was identified in a man aged 30-40 years in good health. The V and J genes are TRBV20-1 and TRBJ2-5; TRBD1 matches 10 bases in the middle. The J call is in doubt because the DNA end fits TRBJ2-7 better. Sample: blood. The nucleotide sequence reads TGCAGTGCGCTGGGACAGGGGAGCTACGAGCAGTACTTC. Translated, it reads CSALGQGSYEQYF.